This TCR beta chain was sequenced for a study of cytomegalovirus exposure and HLA in healthy donors. General observations from the study: The CMV antigen specificity of a few CMV-associated chains was confirmed through in vitro analysis. On later analysis, the bulk of CMV-associated TCR beta chains appeared to be HLA-restricted.

A multiplex PCR was run with 60 Vbeta primers and 13 Jbeta primers. Sequencing was performed with immunoSEQ multiplex PCR; in TCRdb, only in-frame clones are kept and a portion is missing. The sample has around 120,000 clones, approximately 82% seen once. Participants comprised healthy donors of bone marrow. The donors, nominally healthy at sampling, likely had unrecorded immune exposures. The ends were cut back, 6 bases at V and 4 bases at J, with 6 bases in the middle. This CDR3 has 11 amino acids. Germline CDR1 and CDR2: SQVTM and ANQGSEA. To note about this clone: Its antigen is undetermined.

The chain carries TRBV29-1 and TRBJ2-2; no firm D call. Source material: PBMCs. This clonotype was obtained from a boy between 2 and 15 years old in good health and CMV-seronegative. The CDR3 here is CSVLITGELFF. The CDR3 DNA reads as TGCAGCGTCCTAATCACCGGGGAGCTGTTTTTT.